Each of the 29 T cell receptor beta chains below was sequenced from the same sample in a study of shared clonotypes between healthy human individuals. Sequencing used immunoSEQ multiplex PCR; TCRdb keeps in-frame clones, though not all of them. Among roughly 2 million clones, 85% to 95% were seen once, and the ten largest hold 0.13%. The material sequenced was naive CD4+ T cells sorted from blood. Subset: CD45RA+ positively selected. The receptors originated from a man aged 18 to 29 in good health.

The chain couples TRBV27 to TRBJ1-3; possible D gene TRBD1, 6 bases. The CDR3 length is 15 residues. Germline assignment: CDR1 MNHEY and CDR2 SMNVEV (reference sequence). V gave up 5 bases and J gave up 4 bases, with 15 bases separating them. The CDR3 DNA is TGTGCCAGCAGTCCCGGGGGCTTGGGAGGAAACACCATATATTTT. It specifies CASSPGGLGGNTIYF.

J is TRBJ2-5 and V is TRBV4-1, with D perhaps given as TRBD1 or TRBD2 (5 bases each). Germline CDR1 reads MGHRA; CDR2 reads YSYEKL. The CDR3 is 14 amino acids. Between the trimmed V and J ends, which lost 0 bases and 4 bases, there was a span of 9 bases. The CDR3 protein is CASSQELRGETQYF. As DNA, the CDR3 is TGCGCCAGCAGCCAAGAGCTGAGGGGAGAGACCCAGTACTTC.

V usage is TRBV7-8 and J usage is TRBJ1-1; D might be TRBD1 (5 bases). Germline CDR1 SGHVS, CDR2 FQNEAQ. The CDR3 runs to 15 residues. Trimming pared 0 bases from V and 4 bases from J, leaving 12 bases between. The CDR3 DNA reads TGTGCCAGCAGCTTAGCGGGGCGGCAGTCCACTGAAGCTTTCTTT. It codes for CASSLAGRQSTEAFF.

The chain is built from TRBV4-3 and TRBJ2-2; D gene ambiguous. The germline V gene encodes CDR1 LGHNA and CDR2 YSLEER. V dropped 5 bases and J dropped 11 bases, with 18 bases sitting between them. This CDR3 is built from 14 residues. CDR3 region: CASSFHLANNELFF. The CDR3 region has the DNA TGCGCCAGCAGCTTCCACTTGGCCAACAACGAGCTGTTTTTT.

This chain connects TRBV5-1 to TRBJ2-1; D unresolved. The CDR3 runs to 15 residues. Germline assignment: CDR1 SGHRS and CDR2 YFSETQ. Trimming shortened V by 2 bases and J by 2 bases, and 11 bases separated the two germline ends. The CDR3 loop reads CASSLNSLTYNEQFF. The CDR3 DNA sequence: TGCGCCAGCAGCTTAAACAGCCTCACCTACAATGAGCAGTTCTTC.

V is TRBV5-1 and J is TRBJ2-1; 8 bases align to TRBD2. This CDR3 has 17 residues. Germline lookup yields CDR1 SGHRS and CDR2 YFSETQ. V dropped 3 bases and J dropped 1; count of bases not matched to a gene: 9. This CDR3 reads CASSSHSGSGSYNEQFF. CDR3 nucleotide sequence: TGCGCCAGCAGCTCCCACAGCGGGAGTGGTTCCTACAATGAGCAGTTCTTC. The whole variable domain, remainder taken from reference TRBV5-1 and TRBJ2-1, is KAGVTQTPRYLIKTRGQQVTLSCSPISGHRSVSWYQQTPGQGLQFLFEYFSETQRNKGNFPGRFSGRQFSNSRSEMNVSTLELGDSALYLCASSSHSGSGSYNEQFFGPGTRLTVL.

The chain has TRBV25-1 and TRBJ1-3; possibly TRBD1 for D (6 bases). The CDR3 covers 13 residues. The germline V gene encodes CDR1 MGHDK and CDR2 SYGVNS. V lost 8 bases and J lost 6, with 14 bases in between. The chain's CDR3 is CASAPTGTNTIYF. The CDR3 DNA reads TGTGCCAGCGCCCCCACAGGGACAAACACCATATATTTT.

CDR3 DNA sequence: TGTGCCAGCAGCCACAGGGTTGAAGCTTTCTTT. Protein sequence: CASSHRVEAFF. This chain joins TRBV7-2 and TRBJ1-1; a possible D gene is TRBD1 (6 bases). The germline V gene encodes CDR1 SGHTA and CDR2 FQGNSA. The CDR3 sequence is 11 residues long. Trimming cost V 5 bases and J 7 bases, with 8 bases left between them. Full variable domain (outside the CDR3, taken from reference TRBV7-2 and TRBJ1-1): GAGVSQSPSNKVTEKGKDVELRCDPISGHTALYWYRQSLGQGLEFLIYFQGNSAPDKSGLPSDRFSAERTGGSVSTLTIQRTQQEDSAVYLCASSHRVEAFFGQGTRLTVV.

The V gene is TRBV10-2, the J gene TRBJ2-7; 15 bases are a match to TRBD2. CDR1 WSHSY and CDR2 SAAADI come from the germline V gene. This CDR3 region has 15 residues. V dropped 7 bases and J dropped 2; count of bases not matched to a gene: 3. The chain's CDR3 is CASTRTSGGAYEQYF. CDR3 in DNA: TGCGCCAGCACCAGGACTAGCGGGGGGGCCTACGAGCAGTACTTC.

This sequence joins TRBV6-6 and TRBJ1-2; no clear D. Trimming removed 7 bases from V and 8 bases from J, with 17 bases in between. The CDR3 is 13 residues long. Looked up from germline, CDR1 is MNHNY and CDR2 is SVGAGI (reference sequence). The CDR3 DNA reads TGTGCCAGCATCAAGACCTCCCAACCGGGCTACACCTTC. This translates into CASIKTSQPGYTF.

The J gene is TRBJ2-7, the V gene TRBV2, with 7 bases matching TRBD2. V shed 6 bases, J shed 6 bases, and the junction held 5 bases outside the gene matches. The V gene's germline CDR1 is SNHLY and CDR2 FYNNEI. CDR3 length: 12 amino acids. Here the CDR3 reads CASSRERGEQYF. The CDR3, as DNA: TGTGCCAGCAGCAGGGAGCGGGGCGAGCAGTACTTC.

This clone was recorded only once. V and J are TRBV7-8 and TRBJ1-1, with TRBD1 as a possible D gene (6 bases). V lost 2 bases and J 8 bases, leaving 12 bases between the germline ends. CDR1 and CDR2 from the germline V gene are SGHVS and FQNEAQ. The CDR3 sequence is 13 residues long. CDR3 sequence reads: CASSLSTGTEAFF. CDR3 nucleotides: TGTGCCAGCAGCTTATCAACAGGGACCGAAGCTTTCTTT.

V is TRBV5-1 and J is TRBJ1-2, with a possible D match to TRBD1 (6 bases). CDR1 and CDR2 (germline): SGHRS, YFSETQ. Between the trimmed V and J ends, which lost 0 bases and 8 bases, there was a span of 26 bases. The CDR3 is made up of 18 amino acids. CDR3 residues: CASSLDRGVVDSGRGYTF. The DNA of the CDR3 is TGCGCCAGCAGCTTGGATCGTGGGGTTGTGGACAGTGGAAGGGGCTACACCTTC.

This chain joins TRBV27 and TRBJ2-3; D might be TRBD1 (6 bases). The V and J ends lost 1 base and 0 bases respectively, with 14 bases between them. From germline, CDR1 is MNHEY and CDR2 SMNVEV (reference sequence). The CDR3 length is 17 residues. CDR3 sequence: CASSLFGQITSTDTQYF. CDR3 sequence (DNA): TGTGCCAGCAGTTTATTCGGACAGATAACTAGCACAGATACGCAGTATTTT.

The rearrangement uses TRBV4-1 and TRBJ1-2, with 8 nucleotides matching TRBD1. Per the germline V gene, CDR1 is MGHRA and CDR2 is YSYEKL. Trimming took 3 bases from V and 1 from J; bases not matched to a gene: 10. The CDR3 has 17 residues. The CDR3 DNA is TGCGCCAGCAGCCAGAGGGTTACAGGGGGAAGTAACTATGGCTACACCTTC. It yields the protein CASSQRVTGGSNYGYTF.

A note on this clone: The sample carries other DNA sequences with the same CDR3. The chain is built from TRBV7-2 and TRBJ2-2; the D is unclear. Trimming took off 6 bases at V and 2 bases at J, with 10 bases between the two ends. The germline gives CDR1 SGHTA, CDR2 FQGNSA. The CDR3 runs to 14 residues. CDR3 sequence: CASSLGSNTGELFF. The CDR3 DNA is TGTGCCAGCAGTCTAGGGTCAAACACCGGGGAGCTGTTTTTT. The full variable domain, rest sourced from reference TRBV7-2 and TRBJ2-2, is GAGVSQSPSNKVTEKGKDVELRCDPISGHTALYWYRQSLGQGLEFLIYFQGNSAPDKSGLPSDRFSAERTGGSVSTLTIQRTQQEDSAVYLCASSLGSNTGELFFGEGSRLTVL.

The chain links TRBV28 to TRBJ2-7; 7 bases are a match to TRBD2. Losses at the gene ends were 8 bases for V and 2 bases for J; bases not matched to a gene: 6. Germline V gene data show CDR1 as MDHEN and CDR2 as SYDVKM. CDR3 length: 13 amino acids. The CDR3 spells CASGSGVPYEQYF. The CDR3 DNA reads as TGTGCCAGCGGAAGCGGGGTCCCCTACGAGCAGTACTTC.

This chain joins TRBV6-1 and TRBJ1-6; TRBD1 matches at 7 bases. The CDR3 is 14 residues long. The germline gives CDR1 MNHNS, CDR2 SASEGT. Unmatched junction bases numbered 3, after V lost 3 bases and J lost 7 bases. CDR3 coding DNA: TGTGCCAGCAGTGAGGTCAGGGGGAATTCACCCCTCCACTTT. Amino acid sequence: CASSEVRGNSPLHF.

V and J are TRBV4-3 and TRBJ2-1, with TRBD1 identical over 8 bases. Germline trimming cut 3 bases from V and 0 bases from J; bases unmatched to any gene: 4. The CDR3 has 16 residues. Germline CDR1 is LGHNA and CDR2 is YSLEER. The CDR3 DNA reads TGCGCCAGCAGCCAGAGCGACAGGGGCTCCTACAATGAGCAGTTCTTC. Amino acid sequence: CASSQSDRGSYNEQFF.

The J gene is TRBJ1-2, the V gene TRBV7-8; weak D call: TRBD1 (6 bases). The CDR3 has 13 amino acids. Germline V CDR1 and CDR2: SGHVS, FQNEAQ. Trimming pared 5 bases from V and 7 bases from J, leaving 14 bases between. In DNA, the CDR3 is TGTGCCAGCAGCCCCCAGGGGTTAGGTGGCTACACCTTC. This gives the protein CASSPQGLGGYTF.

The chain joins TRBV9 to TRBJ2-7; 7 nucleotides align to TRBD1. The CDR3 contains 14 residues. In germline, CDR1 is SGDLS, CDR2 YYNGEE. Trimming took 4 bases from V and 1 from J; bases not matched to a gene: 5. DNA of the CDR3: TGTGCCAGCAGCCCCGGACAGGTTTCCTACGAGCAGTACTTC. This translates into CASSPGQVSYEQYF.

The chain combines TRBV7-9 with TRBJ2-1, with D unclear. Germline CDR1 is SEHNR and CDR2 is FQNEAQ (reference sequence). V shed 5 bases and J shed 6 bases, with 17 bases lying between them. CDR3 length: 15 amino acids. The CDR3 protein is CASSLIGYGFNEQFF. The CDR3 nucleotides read TGTGCCAGCAGCCTAATAGGTTACGGGTTCAATGAGCAGTTCTTC.

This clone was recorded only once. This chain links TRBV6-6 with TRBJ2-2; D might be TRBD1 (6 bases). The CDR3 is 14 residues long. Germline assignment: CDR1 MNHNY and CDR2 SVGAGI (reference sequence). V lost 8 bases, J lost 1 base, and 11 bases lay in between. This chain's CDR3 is CASRKDRNTGELFF. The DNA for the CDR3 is TGTGCCAGCCGGAAGGACAGGAACACCGGGGAGCTGTTTTTT.

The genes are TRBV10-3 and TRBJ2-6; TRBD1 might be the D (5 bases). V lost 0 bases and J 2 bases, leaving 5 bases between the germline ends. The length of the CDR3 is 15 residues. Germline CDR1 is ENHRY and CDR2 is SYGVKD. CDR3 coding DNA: TGTGCCATCAGTGAGTCACAGGCTGGGGCCAACGTCCTGACTTTC. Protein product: CAISESQAGANVLTF.

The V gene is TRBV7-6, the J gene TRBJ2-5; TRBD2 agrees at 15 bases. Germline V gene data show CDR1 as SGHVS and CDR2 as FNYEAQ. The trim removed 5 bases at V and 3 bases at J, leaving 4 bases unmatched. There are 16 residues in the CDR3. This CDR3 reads CASSRRTSGGEETQYF. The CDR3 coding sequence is TGTGCCAGCAGCCGACGGACTAGCGGGGGGGAAGAGACCCAGTACTTC.

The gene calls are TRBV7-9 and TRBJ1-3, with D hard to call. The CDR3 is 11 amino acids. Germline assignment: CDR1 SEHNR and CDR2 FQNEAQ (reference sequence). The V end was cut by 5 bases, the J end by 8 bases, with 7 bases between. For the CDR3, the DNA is TGTGCCAGCAGCCCCCCAGACACCATATATTTT. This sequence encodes CASSPPDTIYF.

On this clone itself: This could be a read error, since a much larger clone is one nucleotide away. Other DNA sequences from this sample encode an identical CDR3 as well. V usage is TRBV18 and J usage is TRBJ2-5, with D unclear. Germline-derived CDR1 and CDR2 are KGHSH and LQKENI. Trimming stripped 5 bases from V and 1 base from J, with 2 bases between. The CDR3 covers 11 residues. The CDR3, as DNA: TGTGCCAGCTCAGCCCAAGAGACCCAGTACTTC. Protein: CASSAQETQYF. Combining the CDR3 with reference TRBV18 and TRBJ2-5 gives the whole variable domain NAGVMQNPRHLVRRRGQEARLRCSPMKGHSHVYWYRQLPEEGLKFMVYLQKENIIDESGMPKERFSAEFPKEGPSILRIQQVVRGDSAAYFCASSAQETQYFGPGTRLLVL.

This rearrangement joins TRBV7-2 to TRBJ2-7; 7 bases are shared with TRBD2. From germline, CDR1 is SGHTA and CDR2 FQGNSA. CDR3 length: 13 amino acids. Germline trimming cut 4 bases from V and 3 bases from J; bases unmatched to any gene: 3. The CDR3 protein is CASSWTSIYEQYF. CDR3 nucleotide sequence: TGTGCCAGCAGCTGGACTAGTATCTACGAGCAGTACTTC.

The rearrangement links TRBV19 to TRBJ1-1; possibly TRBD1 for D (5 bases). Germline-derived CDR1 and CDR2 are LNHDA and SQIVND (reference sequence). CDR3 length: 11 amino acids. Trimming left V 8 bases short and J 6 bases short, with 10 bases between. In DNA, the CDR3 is TGTGCCAGTGCCACAGGTCCTGAAGCTTTCTTT. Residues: CASATGPEAFF.